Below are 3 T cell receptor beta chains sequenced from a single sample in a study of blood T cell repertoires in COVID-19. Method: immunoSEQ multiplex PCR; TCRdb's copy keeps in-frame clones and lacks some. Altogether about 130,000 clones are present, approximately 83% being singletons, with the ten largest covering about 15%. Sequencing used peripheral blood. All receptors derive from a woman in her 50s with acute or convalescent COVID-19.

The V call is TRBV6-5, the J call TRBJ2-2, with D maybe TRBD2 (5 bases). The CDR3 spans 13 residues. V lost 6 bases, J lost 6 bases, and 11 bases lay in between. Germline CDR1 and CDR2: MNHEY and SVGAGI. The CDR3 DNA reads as TGTGCCAGCAGGCTAGAGGAGGCCGGGGAGCTGTTTTTT. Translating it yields CASRLEEAGELFF.

This chain's CDR3 is CASSLEGSGFHSYGYTF. CDR3 DNA: TGTGCCAGCAGCTTAGAGGGTTCAGGGTTTCATTCCTATGGCTACACCTTC. V and J are TRBV11-2 and TRBJ1-2; weak D call: TRBD1 (5 bases). This CDR3 spans 17 amino acids. The germline gives CDR1 SGHAT, CDR2 FQNNGV. V was trimmed by 0 bases and J by 4 bases, leaving 18 bases between them.

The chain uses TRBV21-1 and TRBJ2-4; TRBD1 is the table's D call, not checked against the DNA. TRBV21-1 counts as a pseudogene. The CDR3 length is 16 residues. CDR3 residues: CASGKGQGRAKNIQYF. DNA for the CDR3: TGTGCCAGCGGGAAGGGACAGGGAAGGGCCAAAAACATTCAGTACTTC.